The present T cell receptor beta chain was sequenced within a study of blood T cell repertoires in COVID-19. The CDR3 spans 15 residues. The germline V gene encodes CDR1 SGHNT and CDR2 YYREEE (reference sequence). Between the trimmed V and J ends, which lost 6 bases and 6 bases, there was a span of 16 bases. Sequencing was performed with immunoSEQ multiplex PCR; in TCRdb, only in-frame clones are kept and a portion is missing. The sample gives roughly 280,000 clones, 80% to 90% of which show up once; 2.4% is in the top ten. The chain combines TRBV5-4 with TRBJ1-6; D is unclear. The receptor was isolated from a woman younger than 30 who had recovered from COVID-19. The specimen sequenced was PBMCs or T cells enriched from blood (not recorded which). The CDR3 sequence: CASTSQELGNSPLHF. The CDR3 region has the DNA TGTGCCAGCACCTCTCAGGAACTCGGTAATTCACCCCTCCACTTT.